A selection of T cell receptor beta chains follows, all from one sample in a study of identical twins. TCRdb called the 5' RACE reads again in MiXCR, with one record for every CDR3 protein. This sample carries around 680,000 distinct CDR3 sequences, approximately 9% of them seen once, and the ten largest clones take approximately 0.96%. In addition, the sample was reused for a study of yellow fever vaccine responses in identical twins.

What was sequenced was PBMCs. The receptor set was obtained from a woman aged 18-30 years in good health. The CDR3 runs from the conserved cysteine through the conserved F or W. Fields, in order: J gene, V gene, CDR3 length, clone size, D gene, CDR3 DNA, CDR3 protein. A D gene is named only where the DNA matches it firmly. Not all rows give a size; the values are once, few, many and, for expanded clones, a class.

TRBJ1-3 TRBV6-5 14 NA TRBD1 TGTGCCAGCAGTTACGAGGGACAGGGTCTTACCATATATTTT CASSYEGQGLTIYF
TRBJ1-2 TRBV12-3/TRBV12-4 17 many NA TGTGCCAGCAGTCCGCGGGTGGGAGAAGGAACGAGCTATGGCTACACCTTC CASSPRVGEGTSYGYTF
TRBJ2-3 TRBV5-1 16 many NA TGCGCCAGCAGCTTGGATCCAGGGTTGGTATCAGATACGCAGTATTTT CASSLDPGLVSDTQYF
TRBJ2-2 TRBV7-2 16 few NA TGTGCCAGCAGCGGGTATACGGAAGGGGACACCGGGGAGCTGTTTTTT CASSGYTEGDTGELFF
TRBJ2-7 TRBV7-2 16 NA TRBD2 TGTGCCAGCAGCTTAGCGGGCGCTAGCGGGACCTACGAGCAGTACTTC CASSLAGASGTYEQYF
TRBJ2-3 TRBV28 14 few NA TGTGCCAGCAGTCGAGACAGGAGGACAGATACGCAGTATTTT CASSRDRRTDTQYF
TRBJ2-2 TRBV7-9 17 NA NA TGTGCCAGCAGCTTAGTTGGAGGGGCCTTGAACACCGGGGAGCTGTTTTTT CASSLVGGALNTGELFF
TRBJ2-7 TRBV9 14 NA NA TGTGCCAGCAGCGCGGGCCAAGGTAGCCACGAGCAGTACTTC CASSAGQGSHEQYF
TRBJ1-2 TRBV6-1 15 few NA TGTGCCAGCAACGACGGTGTACGGGACCACTATGGCTACACCTTC CASNDGVRDHYGYTF
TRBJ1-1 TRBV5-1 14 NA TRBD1 TGCGCCAGCAGCGTAACAGGGGGGGAAACTGAAGCTTTCTTT CASSVTGGETEAFF
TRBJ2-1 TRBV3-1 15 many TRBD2 TGTGCCAGCAGCCAAGTGCTAGCGGGAGGTGTTGAGCAGTTCTTC CASSQVLAGGVEQFF
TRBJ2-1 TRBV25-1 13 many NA TGTGCCAGCAGTTCCGGGGTACAGGATGAGCAGTTCTTC CASSSGVQDEQFF
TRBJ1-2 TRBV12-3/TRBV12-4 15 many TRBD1 TGTGCCAGCAGTTTGGGATCAGGGGGCGACTATGGCTACACCTTC CASSLGSGGDYGYTF
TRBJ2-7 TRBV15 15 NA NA TGTGCCACCAGCAGAGAGGAGGGGCGGTTTTACGAGCAGTACTTC CATSREEGRFYEQYF
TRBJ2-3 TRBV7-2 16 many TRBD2 TGTGCCAGCAGCTTAGTAGCGGGAGGAAGCACAGATACGCAGTATTTT CASSLVAGGSTDTQYF
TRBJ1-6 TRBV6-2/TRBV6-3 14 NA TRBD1 TGTGCCAGCACCGGACAGGTCTATAATTCACCCCTCCACTTT CASTGQVYNSPLHF
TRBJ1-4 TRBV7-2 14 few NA TGTGCCAGCAGCTTAAAGGGAGGGGGGGAAAAACTGTTTTTT CASSLKGGGEKLFF
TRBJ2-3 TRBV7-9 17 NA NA TGTGCCAGCAGCTCTATACAGGGATTGGACATAGGAGATACGCAGTATTTT CASSSIQGLDIGDTQYF
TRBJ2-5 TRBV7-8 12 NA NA TGTGCCAGCAGCTTAGAACGCGTGACCCAGTACTTC CASSLERVTQYF
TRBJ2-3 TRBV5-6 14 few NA TGTGCCAGCAGCTTGGCGCCGGGTCCAGATACGCAGTATTTT CASSLAPGPDTQYF
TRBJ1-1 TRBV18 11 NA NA TGTGCCAGCTCACCAGCGGGTGAAGCTTTCTTT CASSPAGEAFF
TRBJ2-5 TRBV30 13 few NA TGTGCCTGGAGAATTACTAACCAAGAGACCCAGTACTTC CAWRITNQETQYF
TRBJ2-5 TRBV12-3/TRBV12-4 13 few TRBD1 TGTGCCAGCAGGGGACAGACGGGGGAGACCCAGTACTTC CASRGQTGETQYF
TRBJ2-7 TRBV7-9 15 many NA TGTGCCAGCAGCTTAGTGATGGCAGGGACCTACGAGCAGTACTTC CASSLVMAGTYEQYF
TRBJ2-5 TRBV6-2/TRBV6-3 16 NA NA TGTGCCAGCAGTTACCCCCCCGACGGATTCCAAGAGACCCAGTACTTC CASSYPPDGFQETQYF
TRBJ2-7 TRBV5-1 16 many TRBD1 TGCGCCAGCAGCAGAATGACAGGGGTCTCGTCATACGAGCAGTACTTC CASSRMTGVSSYEQYF
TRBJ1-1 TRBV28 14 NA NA TGTGCCAGCAGTTCTCCAATGGTGAACACTGAAGCTTTCTTT CASSSPMVNTEAFF
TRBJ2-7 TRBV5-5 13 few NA TGTGCCAGCAGCTGGGGGGAGTATTACGAGCAGTACTTC CASSWGEYYEQYF
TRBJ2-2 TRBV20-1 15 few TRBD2 TGCAGTGCTACCTCTAGCGGAACGAACACCGGGGAGCTGTTTTTT CSATSSGTNTGELFF
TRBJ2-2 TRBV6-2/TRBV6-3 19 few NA TGTGCCAGCAGTTTTCCCGCTTGGCCCGGTAGCGCAAAGACCGGGGAGCTGTTTTTT CASSFPAWPGSAKTGELFF
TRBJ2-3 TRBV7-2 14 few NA TGTGCCAGCAGCTCCGCGGGGCTCACAGATACGCAGTATTTT CASSSAGLTDTQYF
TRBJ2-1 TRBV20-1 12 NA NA TGCAGTGCTACGGACGGCTACAATGAGCAGTTCTTC CSATDGYNEQFF
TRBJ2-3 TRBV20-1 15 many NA TGCAGTGCTAGAGAGTCGGGAGAAGGCACAGATACGCAGTATTTT CSARESGEGTDTQYF
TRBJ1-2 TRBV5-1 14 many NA TGCGCCAGCAGCTTGCGTGGGTCTGCCTATGGCTACACCTTC CASSLRGSAYGYTF
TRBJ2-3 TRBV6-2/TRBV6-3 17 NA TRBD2 TGTGCCAGCAGTCCAGGTAGCGGGAGGGCCGATACAGATACGCAGTATTTT CASSPGSGRADTDTQYF
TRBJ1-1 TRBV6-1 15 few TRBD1 TGTGCCAGCAAAAAGACAGGGGGCGACATCAATGAAGCTTTCTTT CASKKTGGDINEAFF
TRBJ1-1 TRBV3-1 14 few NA TGTGCCAGCAGCCCCTGGGGGGAGAACACTGAAGCTTTCTTT CASSPWGENTEAFF